This T cell receptor beta chain came from a study of T cells in Graves' hyperthyroidism and ophthalmopathy. Ophthalmopathy cases met thresholds of Clinical Activity Score at least 3, NOSPECS grade at least 4 and duration under 3 months. The study left out patients who had uncontrolled infection, other autoimmune disease, pregnancy or lactation. Diagnostic assessment was based on clinical symptoms, serum thyroxine and TRAb, thyroid ultrasound and orbital computed tomography. PBMCs stemmed from more than 7.5 ml fresh peripheral blood. V gave up 4 bases and J gave up 1 base; unmatched junction bases: 17. The germline gives CDR1 SGDLS, CDR2 YYNGEE. The CDR3 spans 20 residues. There were TCR beta CDR3 regions amplified from RNA transcripts. HTBI primers were used for first-round RT-PCR of the TCR CDR3. TCRdb independently ran MiXCR on the multiplex PCR reads; one entry per CDR3 protein. The top ten hold 2.5% to 4% of the sample, which has a few hundred thousand distinct CDR3 sequences, approximately 15% seen once.

Sequenced: blood. This sequence originates from a woman between 35 and 50 years old with Graves' ophthalmopathy. The chain links TRBV9 to TRBJ2-6; TRBD2 matches 7 bases. The CDR3 nucleotides are TGTGCCAGCAGCAACGACCCTCGGGGGGAGGTGGAATCTGGGGCCAACGTCCTGACTTTC. The encoded protein is CASSNDPRGEVESGANVLTF.